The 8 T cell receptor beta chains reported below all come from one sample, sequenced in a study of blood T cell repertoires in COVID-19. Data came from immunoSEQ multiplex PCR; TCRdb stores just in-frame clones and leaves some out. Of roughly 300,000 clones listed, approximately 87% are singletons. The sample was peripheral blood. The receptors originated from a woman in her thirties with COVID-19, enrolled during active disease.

The CDR3 coding sequence is TGTGCCAGCAGTCCCGGGACAGGGATCGGGGAAAAACTGTTTTTT. As protein: CASSPGTGIGEKLFF. The chain uses TRBV5-4 and TRBJ1-4; TRBD1 aligns across 9 bases. CDR3 size: 15 residues. Germline V gene lookup returns CDR1 SGHNT and CDR2 YYREEE (reference sequence). Losses at the gene ends were 5 bases for V and 8 bases for J; bases not matched to a gene: 10.

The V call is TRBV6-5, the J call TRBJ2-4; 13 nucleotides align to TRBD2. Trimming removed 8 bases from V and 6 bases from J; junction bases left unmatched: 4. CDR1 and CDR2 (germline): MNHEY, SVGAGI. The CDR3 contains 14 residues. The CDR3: CASRLAGGVNIQYF. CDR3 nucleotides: TGTGCCAGCCGACTAGCGGGGGGTGTAAACATTCAGTACTTC.

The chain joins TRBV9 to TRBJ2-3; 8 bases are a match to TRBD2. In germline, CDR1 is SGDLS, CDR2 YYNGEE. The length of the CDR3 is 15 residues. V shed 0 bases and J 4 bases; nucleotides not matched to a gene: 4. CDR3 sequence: CASSVAGGQADTQYF. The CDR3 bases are TGTGCCAGCAGCGTAGCGGGGGGGCAGGCAGATACGCAGTATTTT.

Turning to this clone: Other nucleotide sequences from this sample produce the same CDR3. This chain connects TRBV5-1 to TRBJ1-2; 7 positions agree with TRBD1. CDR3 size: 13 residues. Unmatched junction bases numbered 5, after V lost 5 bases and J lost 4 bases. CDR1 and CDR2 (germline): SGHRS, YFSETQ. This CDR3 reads CASSRDSLYGYTF. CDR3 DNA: TGCGCCAGCAGTCGGGACAGCCTCTATGGCTACACCTTC.

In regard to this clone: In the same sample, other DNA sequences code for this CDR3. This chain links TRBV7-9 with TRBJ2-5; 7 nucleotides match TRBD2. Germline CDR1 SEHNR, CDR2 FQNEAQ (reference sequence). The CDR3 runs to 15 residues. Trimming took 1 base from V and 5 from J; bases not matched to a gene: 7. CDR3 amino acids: CASSLVRGGGETQYF. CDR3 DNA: TGTGCCAGCAGCTTAGTTCGCGGGGGTGGGGAGACCCAGTACTTC.

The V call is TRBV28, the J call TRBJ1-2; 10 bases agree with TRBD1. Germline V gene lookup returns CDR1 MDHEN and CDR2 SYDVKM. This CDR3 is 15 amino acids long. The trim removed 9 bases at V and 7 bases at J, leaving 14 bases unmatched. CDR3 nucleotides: TGTGCCAGTACCTCTCTCAGACAGGGGGCGCTTGGCTACACCTTC. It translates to CASTSLRQGALGYTF.

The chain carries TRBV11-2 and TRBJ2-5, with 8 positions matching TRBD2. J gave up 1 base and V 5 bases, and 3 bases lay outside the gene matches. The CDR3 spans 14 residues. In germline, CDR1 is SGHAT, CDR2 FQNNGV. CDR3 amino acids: CASSPRGAQETQYF. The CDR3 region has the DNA TGTGCCAGCAGCCCGCGGGGGGCCCAAGAGACCCAGTACTTC. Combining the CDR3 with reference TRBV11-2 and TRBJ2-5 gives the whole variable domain EAGVAQSPRYKIIEKRQSVAFWCNPISGHATLYWYQQILGQGPKLLIQFQNNGVVDDSQLPKDRFSAERLKGVDSTLKIQPAKLEDSAVYLCASSPRGAQETQYFGPGTRLLVL.

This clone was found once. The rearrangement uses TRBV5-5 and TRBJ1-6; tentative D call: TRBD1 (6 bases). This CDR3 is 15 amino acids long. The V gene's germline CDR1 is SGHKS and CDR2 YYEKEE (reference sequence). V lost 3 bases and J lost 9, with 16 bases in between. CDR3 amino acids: CASSSYQGKISPLHF. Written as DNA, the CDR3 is TGTGCCAGCAGCTCGTATCAGGGGAAAATTTCACCCCTCCACTTT.